Listed below are T cell receptor beta chains from one sample, sequenced in a study of shared clonotypes between healthy human individuals. Measured with immunoSEQ multiplex PCR; TCRdb has only the in-frame clones, and not every one. The sample includes some 2 million clones, 95% of them seen just once. The sequencing input was naive CD4+ T cells sorted from blood. These receptor sequences come from a man between 18 and 29 years old in good health. Both conserved end residues are part of each CDR3. A D gene is named only where the DNA matches it firmly. The size field is filled for only some rows; it gives once, few, many or a size class.

d_call: NA; clone_size: NA; cdr3_length: 14; j_call: TRBJ2-3; v_call: TRBV30; cdr3_aa: CAWSVLRSTDTQYF; cdr3_nt: TGTGCCTGGAGTGTACTTAGGAGCACAGATACGCAGTATTTT
d_call: NA; clone_size: NA; cdr3_length: 15; j_call: TRBJ1-6; v_call: TRBV6-5; cdr3_aa: CASSYSEQLNSPLHF; cdr3_nt: TGTGCCAGCAGTTACTCTGAACAACTTAATTCACCCCTCCACTTT
d_call: NA; clone_size: NA; cdr3_length: 16; j_call: TRBJ2-1; v_call: TRBV25-1; cdr3_aa: CASRAGGTVGDNEQFF; cdr3_nt: TGTGCCAGCAGAGCCGGGGGGACAGTAGGGGACAATGAGCAGTTCTTC
d_call: NA; clone_size: NA; cdr3_length: 16; j_call: TRBJ1-5; v_call: TRBV5-6; cdr3_aa: CASSLGRGWEDQPQHF; cdr3_nt: TGTGCCAGCAGCTTGGGGCGGGGTTGGGAGGATCAGCCCCAGCATTTT
d_call: NA; clone_size: NA; cdr3_length: 17; j_call: TRBJ2-5; v_call: TRBV12-5; cdr3_aa: CASGLYPKGEGEETQYF; cdr3_nt: TGTGCTAGTGGTTTGTACCCCAAAGGGGAGGGGGAAGAGACCCAGTACTTC
d_call: NA; clone_size: NA; cdr3_length: 13; j_call: TRBJ2-7; v_call: TRBV5-6; cdr3_aa: CASSLGTNYEQYF; cdr3_nt: TGTGCCAGCAGCTTGGGGACGAACTACGAGCAGTACTTC
d_call: TRBD1; clone_size: once; cdr3_length: 15; j_call: TRBJ2-5; v_call: TRBV7-2; cdr3_aa: CASSSDRGRRETQYF; cdr3_nt: TGTGCCAGCAGCTCGGACAGGGGGCGCCGGGAGACCCAGTACTTC
d_call: NA; clone_size: few; cdr3_length: 12; j_call: TRBJ1-2; v_call: TRBV5-4; cdr3_aa: CASSLDLEGYTF; cdr3_nt: TGTGCCAGCAGCTTGGATTTAGAAGGCTACACCTTC
d_call: NA; clone_size: once; cdr3_length: 15; j_call: TRBJ2-1; v_call: TRBV5-4; cdr3_aa: CASSLEYPTNNEQFF; cdr3_nt: TGTGCCAGCAGCTTGGAATACCCAACCAACAATGAGCAGTTCTTC
d_call: NA; clone_size: NA; cdr3_length: 15; j_call: TRBJ1-3; v_call: TRBV7-9; cdr3_aa: CASSLDGKSGNTIYF; cdr3_nt: TGTGCCAGCAGCTTAGACGGCAAGTCTGGAAACACCATATATTTT
d_call: NA; clone_size: NA; cdr3_length: 15; j_call: TRBJ2-3; v_call: TRBV28; cdr3_aa: CASSSIGTRADTQYF; cdr3_nt: TGTGCCAGCAGTTCGATCGGGACAAGGGCAGATACGCAGTATTTT
d_call: NA; clone_size: once; cdr3_length: 12; j_call: TRBJ2-5; v_call: TRBV6-5; cdr3_aa: CASQAGTETQYF; cdr3_nt: TGTGCCAGCCAGGCTGGAACGGAGACCCAGTACTTC
d_call: NA; clone_size: NA; cdr3_length: 14; j_call: TRBJ2-2; v_call: TRBV5-1; cdr3_aa: CASRPGEDTGELFF; cdr3_nt: TGCGCCAGCAGGCCAGGGGAGGACACCGGGGAGCTGTTTTTT
d_call: TRBD1; clone_size: NA; cdr3_length: 16; j_call: TRBJ1-5; v_call: TRBV18; cdr3_aa: CASSPLGQGYNQPQHF; cdr3_nt: TGTGCCAGCTCACCCTTAGGACAGGGTTACAACCAGCCCCAGCATTTT
d_call: NA; clone_size: NA; cdr3_length: 15; j_call: TRBJ1-4; v_call: TRBV5-1; cdr3_aa: CASSTFGATNEKLFF; cdr3_nt: TGCGCCAGCAGCACCTTTGGAGCAACTAATGAAAAACTGTTTTTT
d_call: NA; clone_size: NA; cdr3_length: 15; j_call: TRBJ1-5; v_call: TRBV5-1; cdr3_aa: CASSLGGLFGQPQHF; cdr3_nt: TGCGCCAGCAGCTTGGGGGGACTGTTTGGTCAGCCCCAGCATTTT